Sequencing of this T cell receptor beta chain was carried out in a study of cytomegalovirus exposure and HLA in healthy donors. The wider study: The 120 or so validation repertoires used a platform that matched the one used for the approximately 700 first-cohort repertoires, as a later analysis reported. Study findings and constraints: Cytomegalovirus association was assigned to around 150 TCR beta chains. Reportedly, cytomegalovirus status was diagnosed with high sensitivity and specificity.

The V and J ends lost 2 bases and 7 bases respectively, with 21 bases between them. Germline lookup yields CDR1 SEHNR and CDR2 FQNEAQ (reference sequence). The length of the CDR3 is 18 residues. In its sample, this clone was seen a few times. The antigen remains undetermined. The data were produced by immunoSEQ multiplex PCR, yet TCRdb's version contains in-frame clones alone and is incomplete. The sample includes around 130,000 clones, approximately 89% of them seen just once. The validation cohort, a group of over a hundred subjects, included the donors and was separate from the roughly 700-subject first cohort.

The chain couples TRBV7-9 to TRBJ1-6; TRBD1 might be the D (5 bases). The specimen sequenced was PBMCs. The source of this sequence is a man aged 25-45 years in good health and CMV-seronegative. The CDR3: CASSLPPLNGRVNSPLHF. CDR3 bases: TGTGCCAGCAGCTTACCCCCCCTAAATGGCAGGGTCAATTCACCCCTCCACTTT.